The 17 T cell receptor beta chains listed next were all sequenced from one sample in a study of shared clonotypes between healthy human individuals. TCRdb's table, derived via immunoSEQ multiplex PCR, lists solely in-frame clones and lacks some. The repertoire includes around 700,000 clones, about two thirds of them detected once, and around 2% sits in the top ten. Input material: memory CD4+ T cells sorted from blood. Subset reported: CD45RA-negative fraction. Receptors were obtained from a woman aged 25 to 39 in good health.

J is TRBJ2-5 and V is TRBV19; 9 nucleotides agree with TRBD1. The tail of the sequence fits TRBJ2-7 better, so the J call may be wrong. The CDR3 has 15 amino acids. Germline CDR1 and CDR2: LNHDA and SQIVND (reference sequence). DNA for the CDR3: TGTGCCAGTAGTGCCGCCGGGACAGGGTACTTCGAGCAGTACTTC. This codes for CASSAAGTGYFEQYF.

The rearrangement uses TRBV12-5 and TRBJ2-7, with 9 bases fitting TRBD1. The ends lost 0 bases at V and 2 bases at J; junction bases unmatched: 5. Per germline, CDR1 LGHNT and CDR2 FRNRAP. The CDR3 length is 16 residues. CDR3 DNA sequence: TGTGCTAGTGGTTTGGTACTGGGGACAGGGCCCTACGAGCAGTACTTC. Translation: CASGLVLGTGPYEQYF.

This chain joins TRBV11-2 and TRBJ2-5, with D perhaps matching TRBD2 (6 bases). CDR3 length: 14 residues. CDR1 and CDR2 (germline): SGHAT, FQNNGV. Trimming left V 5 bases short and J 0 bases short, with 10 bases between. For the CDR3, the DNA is TGTGCCAGCAGCCTCCGGGACTACCAAGAGACCCAGTACTTC. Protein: CASSLRDYQETQYF.

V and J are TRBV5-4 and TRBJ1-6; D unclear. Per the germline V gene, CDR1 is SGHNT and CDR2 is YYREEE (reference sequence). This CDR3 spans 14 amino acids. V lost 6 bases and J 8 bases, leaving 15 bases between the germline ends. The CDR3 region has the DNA TGTGCCAGCAACCTTTGGGGAGCGGATTCACCCCTCCACTTT. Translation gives CASNLWGADSPLHF.

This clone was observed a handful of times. Here the CDR3 reads CASNPSGHTTQYF. The CDR3 bases are TGTGCCAGTAACCCTTCGGGGCACACTACGCAGTATTTT. The chain couples TRBV19 to TRBJ2-3, with D possibly called TRBD1 or TRBD2 (5 bases each). CDR1 and CDR2 (germline): LNHDA, SQIVND (reference sequence). Between the trimmed V and J ends, which lost 7 bases and 8 bases, there was a span of 16 bases. The CDR3 consists of 13 residues.

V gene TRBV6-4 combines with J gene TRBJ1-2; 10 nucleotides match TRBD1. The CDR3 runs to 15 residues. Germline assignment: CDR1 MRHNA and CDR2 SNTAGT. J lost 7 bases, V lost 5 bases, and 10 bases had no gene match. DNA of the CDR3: TGTGCCAGCAGTTCTCAGACAGGGGGCGAGAGTGGCTACACCTTC. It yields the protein CASSSQTGGESGYTF.

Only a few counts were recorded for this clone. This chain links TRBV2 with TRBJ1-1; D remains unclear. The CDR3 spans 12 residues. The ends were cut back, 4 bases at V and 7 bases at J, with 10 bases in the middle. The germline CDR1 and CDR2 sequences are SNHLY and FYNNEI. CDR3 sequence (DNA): TGTGCCAGCAGTGTGCGAAACTTTGAAGCTTTCTTT. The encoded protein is CASSVRNFEAFF.

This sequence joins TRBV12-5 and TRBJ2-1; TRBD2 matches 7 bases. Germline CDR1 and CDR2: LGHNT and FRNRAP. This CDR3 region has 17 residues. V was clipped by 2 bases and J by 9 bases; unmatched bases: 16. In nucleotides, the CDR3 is TGTGCTAGTGGTTTGTATCTACTAGCGCATCTCTCAATTGAGCAGTTCTTC. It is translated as CASGLYLLAHLSIEQFF.

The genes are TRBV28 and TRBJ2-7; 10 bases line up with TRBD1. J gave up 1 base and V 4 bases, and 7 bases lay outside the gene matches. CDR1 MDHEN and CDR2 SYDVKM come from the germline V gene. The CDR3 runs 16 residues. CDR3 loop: CASSSGQGGTSYEQYF. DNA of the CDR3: TGTGCCAGCAGTTCAGGACAGGGGGGGACTTCCTACGAGCAGTACTTC.

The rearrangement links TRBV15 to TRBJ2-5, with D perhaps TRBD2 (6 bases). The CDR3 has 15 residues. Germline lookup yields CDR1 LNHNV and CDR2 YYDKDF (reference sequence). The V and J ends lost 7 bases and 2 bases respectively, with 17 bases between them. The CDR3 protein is CATKRPGLRQETQYF. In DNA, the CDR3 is TGTGCCACCAAGAGACCGGGACTTAGGCAAGAGACCCAGTACTTC.

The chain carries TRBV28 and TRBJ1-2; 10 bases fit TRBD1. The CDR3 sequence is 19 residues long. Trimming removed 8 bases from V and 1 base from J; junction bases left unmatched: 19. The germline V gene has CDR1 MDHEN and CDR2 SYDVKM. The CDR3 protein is CASSLPKGTGDDLNYGYTF. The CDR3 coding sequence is TGTGCCAGCTCTTTACCTAAGGGGACAGGGGACGACCTTAACTATGGCTACACCTTC.

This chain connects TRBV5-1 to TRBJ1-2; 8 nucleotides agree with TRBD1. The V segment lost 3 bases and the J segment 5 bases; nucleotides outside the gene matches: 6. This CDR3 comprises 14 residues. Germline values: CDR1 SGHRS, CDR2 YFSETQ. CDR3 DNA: TGCGCCAGCAGCTGGTCGGACAGGGCGTATGGCTACACCTTC. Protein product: CASSWSDRAYGYTF.

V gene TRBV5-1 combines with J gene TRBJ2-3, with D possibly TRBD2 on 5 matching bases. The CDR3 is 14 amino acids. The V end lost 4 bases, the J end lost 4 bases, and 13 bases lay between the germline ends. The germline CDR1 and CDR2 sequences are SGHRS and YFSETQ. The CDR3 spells CASSGGPGSDTQYF. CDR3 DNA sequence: TGCGCCAGCAGCGGCGGGCCCGGATCAGATACGCAGTATTTT. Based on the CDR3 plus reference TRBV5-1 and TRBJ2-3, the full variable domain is KAGVTQTPRYLIKTRGQQVTLSCSPISGHRSVSWYQQTPGQGLQFLFEYFSETQRNKGNFPGRFSGRQFSNSRSEMNVSTLELGDSALYLCASSGGPGSDTQYFGPGTRLTVL.

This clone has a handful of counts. The CDR3 loop is CASSEGLGSAPYNEQFF. The CDR3 DNA reads as TGTGCCAGCAGTGAAGGGCTGGGGTCGGCTCCCTACAATGAGCAGTTCTTC. The chain has TRBV25-1 and TRBJ2-1; no reliable D call. The germline V gene has CDR1 MGHDK and CDR2 SYGVNS. There are 17 residues in the CDR3. Trimming shortened V by 2 bases and J by 2 bases, and 16 bases separated the two germline ends.

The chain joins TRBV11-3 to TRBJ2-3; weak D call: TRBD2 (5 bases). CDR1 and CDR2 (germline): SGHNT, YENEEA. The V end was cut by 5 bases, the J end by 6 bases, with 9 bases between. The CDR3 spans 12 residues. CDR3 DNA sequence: TGTGCCAGCAGCCCCGGGGTGGATACGCAGTATTTT. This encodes CASSPGVDTQYF.

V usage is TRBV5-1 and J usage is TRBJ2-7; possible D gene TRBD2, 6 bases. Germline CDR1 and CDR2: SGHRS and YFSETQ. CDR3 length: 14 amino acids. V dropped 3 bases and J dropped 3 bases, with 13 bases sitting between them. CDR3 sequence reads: CASSSGRGDYEQYF. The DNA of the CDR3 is TGCGCCAGCAGCTCGGGGCGGGGTGACTACGAGCAGTACTTC.

The CDR3 reads CASSPSLGRLAIYGYTF. CDR3 nucleotide sequence: TGTGCCAGCAGTCCGTCCTTGGGACGGCTAGCGATCTATGGCTACACCTTC. The chain carries TRBV27 and TRBJ1-2; weak D call: TRBD1 (5 bases). CDR3 size: 17 residues. Germline CDR1 reads MNHEY; CDR2 reads SMNVEV (reference sequence). V lost 5 bases and J lost 4, with 23 bases in between.